This T cell receptor beta chain was captured in a study of Ad26.COV2.S vaccination and SARS-CoV-2 variants. Only in-frame clones appear in the TCRdb table, and some are missing; sequencing was by immunoSEQ multiplex PCR. Here the sample spans approximately 500,000 clones, around nine tenths being singletons. Germline V gene sequence: CDR1 LGHNA, CDR2 YSLEER. The CDR3 loop spans 16 amino acids. V gave up 4 bases and J gave up 2 bases, with 18 bases separating them. The treatment was: some 19 received Ad26.COV2.S at low or high dose, single or two shots; 5 received placebo; per-sample allocation not given. Collection of samples fell on day 63 after the first vaccine or placebo injection.

The clonotype originates from a person aged 18-65 years who received the Ad26.COV2.S COVID-19 vaccine or a placebo. The sequencing used peripheral blood, collected in a trial of Ad26.COV2.S vaccine versus placebo. The chain is built from TRBV4-3 and TRBJ2-7; tentatively, D is TRBD1 (6 bases). DNA for the CDR3: TGCGCCAGCAGCCGGAGACAGGAGGAGGCCACCTACGAGCAGTACTTC. Its protein is CASSRRQEEATYEQYF.